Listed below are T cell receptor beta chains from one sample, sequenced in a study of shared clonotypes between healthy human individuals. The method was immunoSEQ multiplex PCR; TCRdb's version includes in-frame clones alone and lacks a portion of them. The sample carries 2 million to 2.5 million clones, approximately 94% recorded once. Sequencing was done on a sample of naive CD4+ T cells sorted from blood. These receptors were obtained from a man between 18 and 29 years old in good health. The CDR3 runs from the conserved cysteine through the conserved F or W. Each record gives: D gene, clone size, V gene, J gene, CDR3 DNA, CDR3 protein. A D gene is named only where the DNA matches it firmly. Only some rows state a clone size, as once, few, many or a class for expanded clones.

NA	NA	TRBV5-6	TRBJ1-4	TGTGCCAGCAGCTTCCAGGGCCCCAATGAAAAACTGTTTTTT	CASSFQGPNEKLFF
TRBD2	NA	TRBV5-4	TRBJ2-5	TGTGCCAGCAGCAAGCGGACTAGCGGGAGCAGTCGAGAGACCCAGTACTTC	CASSKRTSGSSRETQYF
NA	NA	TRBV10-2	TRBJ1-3	TGCGCCAGCAGTGAGTTTATATCGGGAAACACCATATATTTT	CASSEFISGNTIYF
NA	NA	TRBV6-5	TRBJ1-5	TGTGCCAGCAGTTATATCGGGACTTTTCAGCCCCAGCATTTT	CASSYIGTFQPQHF
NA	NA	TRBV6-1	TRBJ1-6	TGTGCCAGCAGTGGACAGATTTCACCCCTCCACTTT	CASSGQISPLHF
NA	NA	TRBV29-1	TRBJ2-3	TGCAGCGCGGTGGGGAGCACAGATACGCAGTATTTT	CSAVGSTDTQYF
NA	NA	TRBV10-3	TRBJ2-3	TGTGCCATCAGTGAGTCGATGGTAGCGGATACGCAGTATTTT	CAISESMVADTQYF
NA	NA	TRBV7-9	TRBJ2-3	TGTGCCAGCAGCTTAGCCCCGGCCATCACAGATACGCAGTATTTT	CASSLAPAITDTQYF
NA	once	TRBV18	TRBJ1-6	TGTGCCAGCTCACCGTATCCCTCGGATAATTCACCCCTCCACTTT	CASSPYPSDNSPLHF
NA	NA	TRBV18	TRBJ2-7	TGTGCCAGCTCACCTCCCGACAGGACCTCCTACGAGCAGTACTTC	CASSPPDRTSYEQYF